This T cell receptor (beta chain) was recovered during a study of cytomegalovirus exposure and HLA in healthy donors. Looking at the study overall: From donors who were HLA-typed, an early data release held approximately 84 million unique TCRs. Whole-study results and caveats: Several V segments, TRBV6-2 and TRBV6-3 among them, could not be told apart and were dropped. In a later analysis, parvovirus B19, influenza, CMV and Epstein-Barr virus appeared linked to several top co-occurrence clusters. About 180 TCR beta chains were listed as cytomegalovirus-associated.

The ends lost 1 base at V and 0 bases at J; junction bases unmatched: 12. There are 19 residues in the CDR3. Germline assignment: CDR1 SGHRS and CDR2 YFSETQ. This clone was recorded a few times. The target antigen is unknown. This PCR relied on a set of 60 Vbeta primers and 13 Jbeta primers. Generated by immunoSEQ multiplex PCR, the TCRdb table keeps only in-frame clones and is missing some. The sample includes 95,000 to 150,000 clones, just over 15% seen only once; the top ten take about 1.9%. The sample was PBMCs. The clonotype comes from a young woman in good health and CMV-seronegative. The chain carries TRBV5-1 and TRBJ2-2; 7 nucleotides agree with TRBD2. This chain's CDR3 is CASSLSSGGPSTNTGELFF. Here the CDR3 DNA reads TGCGCCAGCAGCTTGTCGTCGGGGGGTCCCTCAACGAACACCGGGGAGCTGTTTTTT.